The 9 T cell receptor beta chains in this list originate from one sample, sequenced in a study of T-cell reconstitution after alpha-beta-depleted transplantation in children. It was with unique molecular identifiers that the TCRbeta library was prepared. TCRdb re-called the PCR reads with MiXCR, one entry per CDR3 protein. In the table there are about 980,000 distinct CDR3 sequences, roughly 29% of which are singletons. Sequenced here: PBMCs, mostly from graft donor cells, sampled 360 days after TCRalphabeta/CD19-depleted stem cell transplant. The receptors stem from a boy younger than two who had a stem cell transplant for SCID, so the T cells may come from the graft donor.

This chain uses TRBV12-3 or TRBV12-4 with TRBJ2-1, with D unclear. Trimming removed 3 bases from V and 15 bases from J, with 24 bases in between. The CDR3 is 15 amino acids. The CDR3 region has the DNA TGTGCCAGCAGTTTGATAACCGCAGGCGTATTACCACCGTTCTTC. Translation: CASSLITAGVLPPFF.

The CDR3 DNA reads TGCGCCAGCAGCTTGCTACTAGCGGGGGCCGATGAGCAGTTCTTC. This encodes CASSLLLAGADEQFF. The rearrangement uses TRBV5-1 and TRBJ2-1; TRBD2 aligns across 11 bases. The V segment lost 1 base and the J segment 8 bases; nucleotides outside the gene matches: 5. Germline-derived CDR1 and CDR2 are SGHRS and YFSETQ. The CDR3 has 15 residues.

This clonotype was counted only a few times. The chain employs TRBV6-2 or TRBV6-3 and TRBJ1-1; TRBD1 matches at 9 bases. The V and J ends lost 6 bases and 5 bases, in that order; junction bases with no gene match: 7. The CDR3 is made up of 14 amino acids. Per the germline V gene, CDR1 is MNHEY and CDR2 is SVGEGT. This chain's CDR3 is CASRQGAPQTEAFF. Here the CDR3 DNA reads TGTGCCAGCAGACAGGGGGCCCCCCAGACTGAAGCTTTCTTT.

This clonotype was seen only a few times. CDR3 in amino acids: CARSDSGANVLTF. CDR3 nucleotides: TGTGCCCGCTCTGACTCTGGGGCCAACGTCCTGACTTTC. This chain uses TRBV30 with TRBJ2-6; the D is unclear. V shed 8 bases and J shed 0 bases, with 8 bases lying between them. Per the germline V gene, CDR1 is GTSNPN and CDR2 is SVGIG (reference sequence). This CDR3 is built from 13 residues.

The V and J genes are TRBV7-6 and TRBJ2-7; 10 bases agree with TRBD2. The CDR3 consists of 14 residues. The V gene's germline CDR1 is SGHVS and CDR2 FNYEAQ. After removal of 2 bases from V and 7 bases from J, the junction contained 5 bases not matched to a gene. CDR3 in DNA: TGTGCCAGCAGCTTACCAGCGGGGGGGCGAGAGCAGTACTTC. Amino acid sequence: CASSLPAGGREQYF.

The chain carries TRBV5-1 and TRBJ1-2; a weak D match, TRBD1 (6 bases). Germline CDR1 SGHRS, CDR2 YFSETQ. V was clipped by 4 bases and J by 3 bases, with 22 bases between them. The CDR3 has 17 amino acids. CDR3 in DNA: TGCGCCAGCAGCCCCCCGTCGGGGGGCTTTCAGGACTATGGCTACACCTTC. Its translation: CASSPPSGGFQDYGYTF.

Only a few counts were recorded for this clonotype. The chain is built from TRBV12-3 or TRBV12-4 and TRBJ2-5, with D maybe TRBD1 (6 bases). This CDR3 comprises 18 residues. V lost 6 bases and J lost 3, with 26 bases in between. The CDR3 nucleotides are TGTGCCAGCAGAAACGATGGGGGCGCCTTTATATCCAAAGAGACCCAGTACTTC. It is translated as CASRNDGGAFISKETQYF.

V is TRBV7-2 and J is TRBJ2-7; 9 bases align to TRBD1. The CDR3 length is 15 residues. Germline V lookup: CDR1 SGHTA, CDR2 FQGNSA. Unmatched junction bases numbered 12, after V lost 3 bases and J lost 9 bases. The CDR3 DNA follows: TGTGCCAGCAGCTTTAGCTGGTGGACAGGGGACCCGCAGTACTTC. Its translation: CASSFSWWTGDPQYF.

This clonotype was observed a few times. V usage is TRBV4-3 and J usage is TRBJ1-4; no clear D gene. Germline V lookup: CDR1 LGHNA, CDR2 YSLEER. V was shortened by 0 bases and J by 15 bases, with 11 bases between the two germline ends. The CDR3 covers 12 residues. The CDR3 spells CASSQDRTVLFF. DNA for the CDR3: TGCGCCAGCAGCCAAGATAGGACCGTTTTGTTTTTT.